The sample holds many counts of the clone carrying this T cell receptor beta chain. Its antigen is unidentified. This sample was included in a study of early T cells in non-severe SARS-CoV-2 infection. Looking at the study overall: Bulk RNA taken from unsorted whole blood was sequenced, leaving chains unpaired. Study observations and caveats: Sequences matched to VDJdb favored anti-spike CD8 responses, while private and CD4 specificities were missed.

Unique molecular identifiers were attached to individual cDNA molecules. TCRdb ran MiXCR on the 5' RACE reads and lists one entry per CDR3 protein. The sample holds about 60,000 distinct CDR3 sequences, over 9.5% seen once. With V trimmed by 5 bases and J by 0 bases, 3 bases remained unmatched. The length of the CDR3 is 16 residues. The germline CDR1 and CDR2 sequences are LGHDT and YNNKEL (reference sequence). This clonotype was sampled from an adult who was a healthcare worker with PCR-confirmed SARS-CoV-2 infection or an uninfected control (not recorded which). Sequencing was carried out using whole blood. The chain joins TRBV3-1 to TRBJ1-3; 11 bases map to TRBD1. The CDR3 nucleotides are TGTGCCAGCAGCTCAGGGACAGGGGGCTCTGGAAACACCATATATTTT. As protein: CASSSGTGGSGNTIYF.